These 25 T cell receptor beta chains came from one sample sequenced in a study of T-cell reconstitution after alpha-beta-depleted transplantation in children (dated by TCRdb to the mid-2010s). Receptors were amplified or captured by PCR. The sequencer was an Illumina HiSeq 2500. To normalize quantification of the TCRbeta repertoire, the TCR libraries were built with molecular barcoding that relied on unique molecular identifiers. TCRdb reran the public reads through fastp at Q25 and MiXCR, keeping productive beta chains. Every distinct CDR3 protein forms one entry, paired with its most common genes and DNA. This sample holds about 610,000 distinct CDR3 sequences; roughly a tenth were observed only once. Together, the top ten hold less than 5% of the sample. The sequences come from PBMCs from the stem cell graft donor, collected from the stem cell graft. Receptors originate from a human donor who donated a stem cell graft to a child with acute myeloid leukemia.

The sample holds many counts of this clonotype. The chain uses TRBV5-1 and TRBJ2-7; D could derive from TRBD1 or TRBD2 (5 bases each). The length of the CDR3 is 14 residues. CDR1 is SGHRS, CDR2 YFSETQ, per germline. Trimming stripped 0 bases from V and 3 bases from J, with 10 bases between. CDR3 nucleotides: TGCGCCAGCAGCTTGGACGGGACCGACTACGAGCAGTACTTC. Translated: CASSLDGTDYEQYF. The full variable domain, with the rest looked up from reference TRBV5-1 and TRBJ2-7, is KAGVTQTPRYLIKTRGQQVTLSCSPISGHRSVSWYQQTPGQGLQFLFEYFSETQRNKGNFPGRFSGRQFSNSRSEMNVSTLELGDSALYLCASSLDGTDYEQYFGPGTRLTVT.

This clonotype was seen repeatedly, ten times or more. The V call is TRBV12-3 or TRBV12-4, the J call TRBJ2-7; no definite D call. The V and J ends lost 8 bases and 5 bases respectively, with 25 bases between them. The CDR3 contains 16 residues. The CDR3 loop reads CASPPLGVVCEHEQYF. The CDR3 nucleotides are TGTGCCAGCCCTCCACTTGGGGTAGTATGTGAACACGAGCAGTACTTC.

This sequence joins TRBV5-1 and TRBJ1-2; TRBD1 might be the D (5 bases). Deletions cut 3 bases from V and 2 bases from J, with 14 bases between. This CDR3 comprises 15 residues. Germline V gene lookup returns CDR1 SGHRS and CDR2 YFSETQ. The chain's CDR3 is CASSSSRDGNYGYTF. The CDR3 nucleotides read TGCGCCAGCAGCTCTTCCCGGGACGGGAACTATGGCTACACCTTC.

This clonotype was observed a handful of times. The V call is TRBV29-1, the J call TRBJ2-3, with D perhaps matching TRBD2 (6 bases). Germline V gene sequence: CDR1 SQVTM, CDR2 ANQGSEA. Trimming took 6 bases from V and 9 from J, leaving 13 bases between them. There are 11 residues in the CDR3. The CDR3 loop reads CSVEGIGTQYF. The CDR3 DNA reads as TGCAGCGTGGAGGGGATAGGGACGCAGTATTTT.

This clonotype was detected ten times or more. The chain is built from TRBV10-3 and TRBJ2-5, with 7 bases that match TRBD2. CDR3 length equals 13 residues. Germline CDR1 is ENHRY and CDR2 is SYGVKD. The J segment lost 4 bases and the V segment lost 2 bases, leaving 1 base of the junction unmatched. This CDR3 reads CAISEAGVETQYF. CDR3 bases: TGTGCCATCAGTGAGGCGGGAGTAGAGACCCAGTACTTC.

For the CDR3, the DNA is TGTGCCACCTTCGCCGGGACAGCCTACAATGAGCAGTTCTTC. As protein: CATFAGTAYNEQFF. The gene calls are TRBV10-3 and TRBJ2-1; 7 nucleotides agree with TRBD1. Per the germline V gene, CDR1 is ENHRY and CDR2 is SYGVKD. Trimming at V came to 10 bases and at J to 2 bases, leaving 8 bases not matched to a gene. This CDR3 contains 14 residues.

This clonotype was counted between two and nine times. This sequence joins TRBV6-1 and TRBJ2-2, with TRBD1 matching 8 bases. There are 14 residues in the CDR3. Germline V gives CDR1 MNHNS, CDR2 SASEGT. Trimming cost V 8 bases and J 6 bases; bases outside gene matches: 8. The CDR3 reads CASEPQGAAGELFF. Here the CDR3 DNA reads TGTGCCAGCGAACCGCAGGGGGCTGCCGGGGAGCTGTTTTTT.

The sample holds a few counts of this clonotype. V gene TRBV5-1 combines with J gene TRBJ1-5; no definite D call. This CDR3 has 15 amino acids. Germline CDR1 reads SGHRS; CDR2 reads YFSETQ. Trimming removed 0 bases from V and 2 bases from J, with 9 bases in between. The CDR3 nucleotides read TGCGCCAGCAGCTTGGGGGGTTCGCGCAATCAGCCCCAGCATTTT. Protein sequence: CASSLGGSRNQPQHF.

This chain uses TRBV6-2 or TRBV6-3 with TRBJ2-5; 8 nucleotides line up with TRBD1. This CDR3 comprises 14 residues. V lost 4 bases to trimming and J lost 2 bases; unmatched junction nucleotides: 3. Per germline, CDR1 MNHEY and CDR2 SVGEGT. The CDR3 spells CASSSWDRQETQYF. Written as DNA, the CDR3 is TGTGCCAGCAGTTCTTGGGACAGGCAAGAGACCCAGTACTTC.

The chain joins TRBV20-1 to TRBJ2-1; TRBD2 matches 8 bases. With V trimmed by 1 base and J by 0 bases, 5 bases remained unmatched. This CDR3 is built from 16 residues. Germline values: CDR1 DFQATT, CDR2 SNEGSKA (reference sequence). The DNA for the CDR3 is TGCAGTGCTAGAGTTAGCGGGATCATCTCCTACAATGAGCAGTTCTTC. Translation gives CSARVSGIISYNEQFF.

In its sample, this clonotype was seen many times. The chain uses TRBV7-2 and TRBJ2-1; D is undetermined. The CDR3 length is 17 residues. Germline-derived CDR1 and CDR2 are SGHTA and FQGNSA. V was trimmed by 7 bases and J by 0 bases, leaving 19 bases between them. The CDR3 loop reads CASTTITTALSYNEQFF. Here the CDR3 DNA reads TGTGCCAGCACCACCATTACGACCGCGCTCTCCTACAATGAGCAGTTCTTC.

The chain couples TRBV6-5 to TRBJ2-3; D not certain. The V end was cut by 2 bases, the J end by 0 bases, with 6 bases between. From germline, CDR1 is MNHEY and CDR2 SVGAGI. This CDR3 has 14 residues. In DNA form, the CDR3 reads TGTGCCAGCAGTTACACCGACAGCACAGATACGCAGTATTTT. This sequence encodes CASSYTDSTDTQYF.

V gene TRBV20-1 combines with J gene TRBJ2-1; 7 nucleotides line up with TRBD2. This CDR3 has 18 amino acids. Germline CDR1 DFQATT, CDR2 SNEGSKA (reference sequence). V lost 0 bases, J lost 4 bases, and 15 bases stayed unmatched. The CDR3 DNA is TGCAGTGCTAGAGATTGGGGTGGCCGGGAGGCGATATACAATGAGCAGTTCTTC. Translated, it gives CSARDWGGREAIYNEQFF.

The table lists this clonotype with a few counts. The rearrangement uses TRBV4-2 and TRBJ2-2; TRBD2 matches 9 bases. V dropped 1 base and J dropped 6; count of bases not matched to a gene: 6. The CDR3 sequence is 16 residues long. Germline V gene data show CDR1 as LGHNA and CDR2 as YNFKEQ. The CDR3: CASSQGIAGVSGELFF. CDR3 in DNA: TGTGCCAGCAGCCAAGGGATAGCGGGAGTGTCCGGGGAGCTGTTTTTT.

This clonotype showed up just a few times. Here the CDR3 reads CASTPAGGPGLGGELFF. In DNA, the CDR3 is TGTGCCAGCACTCCAGCGGGAGGGCCGGGGTTGGGCGGGGAGCTGTTTTTT. This chain connects TRBV12-3 or TRBV12-4 to TRBJ2-2; TRBD2 matches 10 bases. With V trimmed by 7 bases and J by 7 bases, 15 bases remained unmatched. The CDR3 loop spans 17 amino acids.

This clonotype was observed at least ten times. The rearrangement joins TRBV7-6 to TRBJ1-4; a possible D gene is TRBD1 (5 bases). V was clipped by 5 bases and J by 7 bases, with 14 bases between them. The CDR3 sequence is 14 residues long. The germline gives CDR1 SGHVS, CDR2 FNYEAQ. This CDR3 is CASSIQSQGEKLFF. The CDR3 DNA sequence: TGTGCCAGCAGCATACAGAGTCAGGGTGAAAAACTGTTTTTT.

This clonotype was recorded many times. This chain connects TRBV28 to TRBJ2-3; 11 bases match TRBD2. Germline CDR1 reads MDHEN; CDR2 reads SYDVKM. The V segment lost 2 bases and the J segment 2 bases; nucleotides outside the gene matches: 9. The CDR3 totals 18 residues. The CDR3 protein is CASSLGTSGSGFTDTQYF. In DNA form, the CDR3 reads TGTGCCAGCAGTTTAGGCACTAGCGGGAGCGGTTTCACAGATACGCAGTATTTT. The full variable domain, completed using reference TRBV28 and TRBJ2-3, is DVKVTQSSRYLVKRTGEKVFLECVQDMDHENMFWYRQDPGLGLRLIYFSYDVKMKEKGDIPEGYSVSREKKERFSLILESASTNQTSMYLCASSLGTSGSGFTDTQYFGPGTRLTVL.

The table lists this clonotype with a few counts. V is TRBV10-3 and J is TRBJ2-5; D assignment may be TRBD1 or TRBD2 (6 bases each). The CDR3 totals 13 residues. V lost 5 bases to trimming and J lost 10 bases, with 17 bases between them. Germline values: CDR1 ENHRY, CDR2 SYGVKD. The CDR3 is CAISPGAPWDQYF. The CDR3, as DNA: TGTGCCATCAGTCCGGGGGCCCCATGGGACCAGTACTTC.

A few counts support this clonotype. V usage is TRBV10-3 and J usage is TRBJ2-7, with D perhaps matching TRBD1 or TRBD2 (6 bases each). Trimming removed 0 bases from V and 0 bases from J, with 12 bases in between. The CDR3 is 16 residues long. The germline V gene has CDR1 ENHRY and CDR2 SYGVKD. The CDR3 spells CAISESGGAISYEQYF. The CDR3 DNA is TGTGCCATCAGTGAGTCGGGGGGCGCCATCTCCTACGAGCAGTACTTC.

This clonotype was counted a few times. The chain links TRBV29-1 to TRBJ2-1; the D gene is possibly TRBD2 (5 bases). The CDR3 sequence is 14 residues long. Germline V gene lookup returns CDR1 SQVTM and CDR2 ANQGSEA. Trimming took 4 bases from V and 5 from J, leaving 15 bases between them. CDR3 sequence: CSVGAGPTHNEQFF. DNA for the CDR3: TGCAGCGTTGGGGCGGGCCCAACCCACAATGAGCAGTTCTTC.

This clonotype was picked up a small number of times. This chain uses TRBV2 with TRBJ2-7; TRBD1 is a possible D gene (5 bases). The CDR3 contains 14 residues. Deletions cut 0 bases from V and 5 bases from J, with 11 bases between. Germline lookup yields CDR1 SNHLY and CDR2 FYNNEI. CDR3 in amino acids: CASSEADPQDEQYF. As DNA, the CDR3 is TGTGCCAGCAGTGAAGCGGACCCACAGGACGAGCAGTACTTC.

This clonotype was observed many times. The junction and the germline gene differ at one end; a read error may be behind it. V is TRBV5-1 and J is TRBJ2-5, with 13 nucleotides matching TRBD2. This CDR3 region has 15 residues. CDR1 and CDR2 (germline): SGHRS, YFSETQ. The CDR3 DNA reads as TGTGCCAGCAGCCCCGGACTAGCGGGAGTAGAGACCCAGTACTTC. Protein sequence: CASSPGLAGVETQYF.

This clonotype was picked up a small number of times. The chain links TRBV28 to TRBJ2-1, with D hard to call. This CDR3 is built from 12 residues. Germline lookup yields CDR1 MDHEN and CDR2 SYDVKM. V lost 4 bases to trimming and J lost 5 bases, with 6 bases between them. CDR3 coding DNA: TGTGCCAGCAGTTCGATTCACAATGAGCAGTTCTTC. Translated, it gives CASSSIHNEQFF.

CDR3 nucleotide sequence: TGTGCCAGCAGTGACGGGACAGTCTACGAGCAGTACTTC. Amino acids: CASSDGTVYEQYF. The V and J genes are TRBV12-3 or TRBV12-4 and TRBJ2-7; 7 bases match TRBD1. Unmatched junction bases numbered 4, after V lost 5 bases and J lost 3 bases. There are 13 residues in the CDR3.

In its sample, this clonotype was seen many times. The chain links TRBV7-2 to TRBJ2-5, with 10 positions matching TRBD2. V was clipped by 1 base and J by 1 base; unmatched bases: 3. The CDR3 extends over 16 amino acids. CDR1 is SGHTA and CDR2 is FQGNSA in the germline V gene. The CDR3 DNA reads TGTGCCAGCAGCTTAGGGGCTAGCGGGAGCCAAGAGACCCAGTACTTC. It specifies CASSLGASGSQETQYF.